This paragraph covers one T cell receptor (beta chain) sequence. The antigen this receptor binds is unknown. Base quality data are lacking; no much larger clone is found one base away. This record comes from a study of T cells in Graves' hyperthyroidism and ophthalmopathy (dated by TCRdb to about 2019). Some background on the complete study: Peripheral blood samples were taken at the time of initial diagnosis, prior to any treatment. A discovery cohort of approximately 100 patients, approximately 45 with Graves' ophthalmopathy and 57 with stable Graves' hyperthyroidism, was used to find distinguishing TCR V-J signatures. Prospective prediction of ophthalmopathy was tested in an independent validation cohort of 18 to 20 hyperthyroidism patients and some 17 patients who later progressed to ophthalmopathy. The roughly 100 discovery patients were randomly divided into training and test sets at a 7:3 ratio. In more than five Graves' hyperthyroidism patients, the study also compared T-cell repertoires from thyroid tissue with T-cell repertoires from blood. After sampling, hyperthyroidism patients received methimazole starting at 30 mg daily, and ophthalmopathy patients received high-dose intravenous methylprednisolone. The paper describes TCR Vbeta CDR3 sequencing of 135 peripheral blood samples, made up of about 40 ophthalmopathy patients, 70 to 80 hyperthyroidism patients and roughly 17 progressor patients. Points the paper makes about the study in general: In validation, the model predicted progression to ophthalmopathy a median of 6.5 months before onset, with 65% to 71% sensitivity and more than 72% specificity. Sample size was not statistically predetermined, and blinding of investigators to group allocation was not performed. A model built on a 13 V-J signature distinguished ophthalmopathy from stable hyperthyroidism, reaching approximately 89% sensitivity and under 84% specificity in cross-validation and 80%/75% in testing. Most expanded thyroid clonotypes (frequency above 0.001) were also found in blood, which suggests that blood repertoires may mirror thyroid immune responses.

Measured from the cysteine to the phenylalanine, the CDR3 is 15 residues long. The CDR3 DNA has 45 bases and is translated from base 1. V is cut by 1 base and J by 1 base, and the space between the germline ends is 10 bases. CDR1 LNHNV and CDR2 YYDKDF are derived from the germline V gene (reference sequence). Amplification of TCR beta CDR3 regions was carried out from RNA transcripts. For the first round of RT-PCR on the TCR CDR3, the HTBI primer set was used together with the Qiagen OneStep RT-PCR kit. A second multiplex PCR round built the libraries, followed by size selection and purification. Libraries were sequenced paired-end with 100 bp reads on an Illumina HiSeq2000. From the authors' description of their analysis: SOAPnuke was used to process the raw data, removing reads that contained adapters or uncalled bases, had a mean Phred below 15, or lacked an exact match to the constant primer or identifier. High-quality paired reads were merged with COPE v1.2.5, and unique nucleotide sequences were defined as clonotypes. MiTCR v1.1 was used to align the clonotypes against IMGT TRBV, TRBD and TRBJ reference segments. The analysis was restricted to V-J combinations with a frequency above 0.0001, which together covered roughly 99% of the repertoires. A TCS score was defined as the ratio between F50 (clonal expansion) and ExV (chaos), using BLOSUM62-based TCRdist between CDR3 peptides within each V-J. Welch's t-statistics and random forest reduced 450 to 600 V-J features to around 14, which were used in a naive Bayes classifier (R e1071). TCRdb reworked the public reads: Q25 trimming with fastp, MiXCR clone assembly, productive beta chains retained. Each record represents a unique CDR3 protein, reported with the most common genes and DNA among its rows. These V and J calls rely on TCRdb rather than the paper's analysis. Present in this sample are hundreds of thousands of distinct CDR3 sequences, about 15% of which were seen just once. The ten largest clones add up to just under 25% of the sample.

Stable Graves' hyperthyroidism was defined as no progression to ophthalmopathy during 18 months of follow-up. Hyperthyroidism patients were aged 18 to 65 years and newly diagnosed, with disease duration of less than 2 months. The study excluded patients with uncontrolled infections, other autoimmune diseases, pregnancy or lactation. Diagnoses relied on clinical symptoms, serum thyroxine and TRAb, thyroid ultrasound and orbital computed tomography. PBMCs were isolated from about 10 ml of fresh peripheral blood by Ficoll-Paque density gradient centrifugation. Total RNA was extracted using Trizol reagent, and RNA quality was assessed on an Agilent 2100 Bioanalyzer.

This sequence uses TRBV15 and TRBJ1-1, with a weak D call of TRBD1 (5 bases match). The source is a woman aged 25 to 45 with Graves' hyperthyroidism. Material for sequencing was blood. DNA sequence: TGTGCCACCAGCAGAGTGGGGGTGAGGAACACTGAAGCTTTCTTT. It specifies CATSRVGVRNTEAFF.